These 27 T cell receptor beta chains were sequenced from one sample in a study of neurological immune-mediated disorders. The time point was: longitudinal time-point 1 (baseline). Each CDR3 protein gets one entry after TCRdb re-called the 5' RACE reads with MiXCR. The repertoire holds approximately 36,000 distinct CDR3 sequences, with under 4% as singletons. Sequenced input: PBMCs. The receptors originated from a woman aged 60-75 years with multiple sclerosis.

For this clonotype: One base away lies a much larger clone, so this may be a sequencing read error. The rearrangement links TRBV7-9 to TRBJ2-7; TRBD2 is a possible D gene (5 bases). This CDR3 has 12 amino acids. Germline V gives CDR1 SEHNR, CDR2 FQNEAQ (reference sequence). With 2 bases removed from V and 7 bases from J, the gap between germline ends came to 9 bases. CDR3 coding DNA: TGTGCCAGCAGCTTAACCGGGGAAGAGCAGTACTTC. Translated, it gives CASSLTGEEQYF.

This clonotype has at least ten counts. The chain links TRBV5-1 to TRBJ2-5; D unclear. Germline V gene sequence: CDR1 SGHRS, CDR2 YFSETQ. V was clipped by 0 bases and J by 0 bases, with 6 bases between them. The CDR3 has 14 residues. The CDR3 DNA is TGCGCCAGCAGCTTGGGTAGTAACCAAGAGACCCAGTACTTC. The encoded protein is CASSLGSNQETQYF.

This clonotype was seen repeatedly, ten times or more. This chain connects TRBV20-1 to TRBJ1-2; a weak D match, TRBD1 (6 bases). V gave up 0 bases and J gave up 4 bases, with 18 bases separating them. The CDR3 spans 16 residues. Germline-derived CDR1 and CDR2 are DFQATT and SNEGSKA (reference sequence). For the CDR3, the DNA is TGCAGTGCTAGAGACCCCAAGGGGGGGCGGGGCTATGGCTACACCTTC. Protein sequence: CSARDPKGGRGYGYTF.

This clonotype was recorded at least ten times. The genes are TRBV5-1 and TRBJ2-5, with D maybe TRBD1 (6 bases). Between the trimmed V and J ends, which lost 0 bases and 2 bases, there was a span of 11 bases. Per the germline V gene, CDR1 is SGHRS and CDR2 is YFSETQ. This CDR3 contains 15 residues. CDR3 nucleotides: TGCGCCAGCAGCTTGGGCAGGGGCAGACAAGAGACCCAGTACTTC. Translating gives CASSLGRGRQETQYF.

The rearrangement links TRBV6-5 to TRBJ2-4; D is possibly TRBD1 (6 bases). The CDR3 runs to 17 residues. The V end was cut by 0 bases, the J end by 1 base, with 13 bases between. Germline values: CDR1 MNHEY, CDR2 SVGAGI. CDR3 sequence: CASSYSSTGTAKNIQYF. CDR3 DNA sequence: TGTGCCAGCAGTTACTCCTCAACAGGGACGGCCAAAAACATTCAGTACTTC.

This clonotype was recorded many times. The CDR3 here is CASSPQGQRTEAFF. CDR3 nucleotides: TGCGCCAGCAGCCCGCAAGGACAGCGTACTGAAGCTTTCTTT. This chain connects TRBV5-1 to TRBJ1-1; TRBD1 might be the D (6 bases). V was trimmed by 4 bases and J by 5 bases, leaving 15 bases between them. This CDR3 spans 14 amino acids. Germline values: CDR1 SGHRS, CDR2 YFSETQ.

At least ten counts were recorded for this clonotype. The chain uses TRBV5-1 and TRBJ1-6; 7 positions agree with TRBD1. Germline V gene sequence: CDR1 SGHRS, CDR2 YFSETQ. The CDR3 sequence is 13 residues long. The V segment lost 4 bases and the J segment 8 bases; nucleotides outside the gene matches: 3. In DNA form, the CDR3 reads TGCGCCAGCAGCGCCGGGACAGATTCACCCCTCCACTTT. This sequence encodes CASSAGTDSPLHF.

This clonotype was counted a few times. Germline is not matched at one junction end, which may reflect a read error. This rearrangement joins TRBV7-8 to TRBJ1-6; no firm D call. Germline lookup yields CDR1 SGHVS and CDR2 FQNEAQ. This CDR3 is built from 14 residues. CDR3 DNA sequence: TGTGCCAGCAGCTTAGCGCCTAGGGATTCAACCCTCAACTTT. Its translation: CASSLAPRDSTLNF.

This clonotype was seen repeatedly, ten times or more. This chain connects TRBV12-1 to TRBJ2-7; the tabulated D call, TRBD1, remains unverified against the DNA. TRBV12-1 has pseudogene status. The length of the CDR3 is 14 residues. CDR3 residues: CASSFEPGDYEQYF. CDR3 sequence (DNA): TGTGCCAGCAGCTTTGAGCCAGGGGACTACGAGCAGTACTTC.

At least ten counts were recorded for this clonotype. The chain is built from TRBV28 and TRBJ1-2; tentative D call: TRBD1 (6 bases). The CDR3 runs 14 residues. CDR1 and CDR2 (germline): MDHEN, SYDVKM. The V and J ends lost 6 bases and 3 bases respectively, with 14 bases between them. DNA of the CDR3: TGTGCCAGCAGGGAGAGGGGGGGTGACTATGGCTACACCTTC. Encoded protein: CASRERGGDYGYTF.

Concerning this clonotype: A much larger clone is a single base away; this may be a read error. This chain connects TRBV6-4 to TRBJ2-1; 10 bases align to TRBD1. CDR3 length equals 16 residues. The V gene's germline CDR1 is MRHNA and CDR2 SNTAGT. CDR3 bases: TGTGCCAGCATTGACTCGGGGACAGGGGATATCAATGAGCAGTTCTTC. Residues: CASIDSGTGDINEQFF.

At least ten counts were recorded for this clonotype. J is TRBJ1-1 and V is TRBV4-2; a possible D gene is TRBD1 (6 bases). V was shortened by 0 bases and J by 4 bases, with 9 bases between the two germline ends. The CDR3 is 14 amino acids. Per the germline V gene, CDR1 is LGHNA and CDR2 is YNFKEQ. The CDR3 loop is CASSQDRGGTEAFF. The CDR3 DNA reads TGTGCCAGCAGCCAAGATAGAGGGGGCACTGAAGCTTTCTTT.

This clonotype was found many times. The gene calls are TRBV5-4 and TRBJ1-3, with D uncertain. V was pared by 0 bases and J by 2 bases, with 9 bases between. CDR1 is SGHNT, CDR2 YYREEE, per germline (reference sequence). The CDR3 extends over 15 amino acids. CDR3 amino acids: CASSLGGTAGNTIYF. For the CDR3, the DNA is TGTGCCAGCAGCTTGGGGGGAACGGCTGGAAACACCATATATTTT.

By sample fraction, this clonotype is medium-sized. The gene calls are TRBV4-1 and TRBJ1-4, with 10 nucleotides matching TRBD1. Germline CDR1 reads MGHRA; CDR2 reads YSYEKL. The CDR3 runs to 16 residues. Trimming cost V 4 bases and J 4 bases; bases outside gene matches: 6. The CDR3 protein is CASSPGQGVGNEKLFF. For the CDR3, the DNA is TGCGCCAGCAGCCCCGGACAGGGGGTTGGTAATGAAAAACTGTTTTTT.

This clonotype was counted ten times or more. The rearrangement joins TRBV5-1 to TRBJ2-3; the D gene could be TRBD1 or TRBD2 (5 bases each). Germline CDR1 reads SGHRS; CDR2 reads YFSETQ. V lost 3 bases to trimming and J lost 3 bases, with 20 bases between them. The CDR3 sequence is 17 residues long. The CDR3 nucleotides are TGCGCCAGCAGCTCAAATGAGGGACGGCCCCGGACAGATACGCAGTATTTT. Protein sequence: CASSSNEGRPRTDTQYF.

This clonotype was picked up many times. The rearrangement uses TRBV12-3 or TRBV12-4 and TRBJ2-1; D perhaps matches TRBD2 (5 bases). The CDR3 is 15 amino acids. V lost 2 bases and J lost 3, with 11 bases in between. The CDR3: CASSLTQDFYNEQFF. CDR3 nucleotides: TGTGCCAGCAGTTTAACGCAGGACTTCTACAATGAGCAGTTCTTC.

This clonotype occurred many times. The gene calls are TRBV3-1 and TRBJ1-2; D gene ambiguous. There are 12 residues in the CDR3. CDR1 and CDR2 (germline): LGHDT, YNNKEL (reference sequence). Trimming shortened V by 6 bases and J by 4 bases, and 9 bases separated the two germline ends. The CDR3 DNA follows: TGTGCCAGCAGTCTACAGAGCTATGGCTACACCTTC. This codes for CASSLQSYGYTF. Full variable domain (rest looked up from reference TRBV3-1 and TRBJ1-2): DTAVSQTPKYLVTQMGNDKSIKCEQNLGHDTMYWYKQDSKKFLKIMFSYNNKELIINETVPNRFSPKSPDKAHLNLHINSLELGDSAVYFCASSLQSYGYTFGSGTRLTVV.

The gene calls are TRBV24-1 and TRBJ2-6, with 7 bases identical to TRBD1. The CDR3 extends over 15 amino acids. Germline assignment: CDR1 KGHDR and CDR2 SFDVKD. After removal of 2 bases from V and 3 bases from J, the junction contained 0 bases not matched to a gene. CDR3 in amino acids: CATSDYRGGANVLTF. The DNA for the CDR3 is TGTGCCACCAGTGATTACAGGGGTGGGGCCAACGTCCTGACTTTC.

This clonotype was picked up many times. The CDR3 loop reads CSAEALNTDTQYF. The DNA for the CDR3 is TGCAGTGCTGAGGCCTTAAACACAGATACGCAGTATTTT. The V gene is TRBV20-1, the J gene TRBJ2-3; D not certain. Per germline, CDR1 DFQATT and CDR2 SNEGSKA (reference sequence). The CDR3 is made up of 13 amino acids. Trimming left V 5 bases short and J 2 bases short, with 11 bases between.

The sample holds many counts of this clonotype. The chain uses TRBV10-3 and TRBJ2-7; 8 nucleotides agree with TRBD1. This CDR3 comprises 12 residues. The germline V gene has CDR1 ENHRY and CDR2 SYGVKD. The junction had 0 bases not matched to a gene; V was cut back by 4 bases and J by 4 bases. The CDR3 spells CAISGTGYEQYF. In DNA, the CDR3 is TGTGCCATCAGTGGGACAGGGTACGAGCAGTACTTC.

This clonotype was picked up many times. CDR3 sequence: CATSRDPVINTEAFF. The CDR3 bases are TGTGCCACCAGCAGAGATCCGGTTATCAACACTGAAGCTTTCTTT. The chain joins TRBV15 to TRBJ1-1, with D uncertain. Germline loops: CDR1 LNHNV, CDR2 YYDKDF (reference sequence). CDR3 length: 15 residues. V lost 0 bases and J lost 2, with 10 bases in between. The full variable domain, its missing parts supplied by reference TRBV15 and TRBJ1-1, is DAMVIQNPRYQVTQFGKPVTLSCSQTLNHNVMYWYQQKSSQAPKLLFHYYDKDFNNEADTPDNFQSRRPNTSFCFLDIRSPGLGDTAMYLCATSRDPVINTEAFFGQGTRLTVV.

The sample holds a few counts of this clonotype. This chain uses TRBV7-9 with TRBJ2-7; no reliable D call. V shed 3 bases and J shed 0 bases, with 15 bases lying between them. Germline assignment: CDR1 SEHNR and CDR2 FQNEAQ (reference sequence). The CDR3 covers 16 residues. Here the CDR3 DNA reads TGTGCCAGCAGCTTTCCTTCAACACAGAACTCCTACGAGCAGTACTTC. It codes for CASSFPSTQNSYEQYF. Using reference TRBV7-9 and TRBJ2-7 for the parts outside the CDR3, the full variable domain is DTGVSQNPRHKITKRGQNVTFRCDPISEHNRLYWYRQTLGQGPEFLTYFQNEAQLEKSRLLSDRFSAERPKGSFSTLEIQRTEQGDSAMYLCASSFPSTQNSYEQYFGPGTRLTVT.

This clonotype showed up many times. The chain couples TRBV20-1 to TRBJ2-7, with TRBD2 as a possible D gene (6 bases). Per the germline V gene, CDR1 is DFQATT and CDR2 is SNEGSKA (reference sequence). The V end was cut by 3 bases, the J end by 3 bases, with 12 bases between. This CDR3 comprises 13 residues. CDR3: CSARGVADYEQYF. DNA for the CDR3: TGCAGTGCTAGGGGGGTAGCGGACTACGAGCAGTACTTC.

This clonotype occurred many times. The chain has TRBV20-1 and TRBJ1-6; TRBD1 might be the D (5 bases). In germline, CDR1 is DFQATT, CDR2 SNEGSKA (reference sequence). Between the trimmed V and J ends, which lost 5 bases and 0 bases, there was a span of 14 bases. The CDR3 loop spans 16 amino acids. CDR3 in amino acids: CSAFIGGSSYNSPLHF. The CDR3 region has the DNA TGCAGTGCTTTTATTGGGGGGAGCTCCTATAATTCACCCCTCCACTTT.

This clonotype was counted many times. This chain uses TRBV6-5 with TRBJ1-5, with 9 bases lining up with TRBD1. Per germline, CDR1 MNHEY and CDR2 SVGAGI. The CDR3 covers 15 residues. Trimming removed 6 bases from V and 1 base from J; junction bases left unmatched: 4. The DNA of the CDR3 is TGTGCCAGCAGCACGGACAGGGGAAGCAATCAGCCCCAGCATTTT. It encodes CASSTDRGSNQPQHF.

By share of the sample, this clonotype is medium-sized. The genes are TRBV5-1 and TRBJ2-5, with D tentatively TRBD1 (6 bases). The CDR3 contains 15 residues. Germline V gene lookup returns CDR1 SGHRS and CDR2 YFSETQ. Trimming removed 0 bases at V and 5 bases at J, with 14 bases between. CDR3 protein: CASSLDVGARETQYF. The DNA for the CDR3 is TGCGCCAGCAGCTTGGATGTGGGGGCCAGGGAGACCCAGTACTTC.

This clonotype showed up many times. V and J are TRBV20-1 and TRBJ1-4, with 9 bases fitting TRBD1. The germline CDR1 and CDR2 sequences are DFQATT and SNEGSKA (reference sequence). J lost 6 bases, V lost 3 bases, and 2 bases had no gene match. The CDR3 totals 13 residues. In DNA, the CDR3 is TGCAGTGCTAGGGGACAGGGAGATGAAAAACTGTTTTTT. This translates into CSARGQGDEKLFF.